Each of the 9 T cell receptor beta chains below was sequenced from the same sample in a study of neoadjuvant anti-PD-1 for oral cavity cancer. Data came from immunoSEQ multiplex PCR; TCRdb stores just in-frame clones and leaves some out. The table records more than 15,000 clones, 60% to 80% of them present only once. The starting material was PBMCs, obtained before nivolumab (anti-PD-1) treatment. Receptors were obtained from a person between 40 and 85 years old with oral cavity squamous cell carcinoma.

This chain connects TRBV29-1 to TRBJ2-7, with D perhaps matching TRBD1 (6 bases). Germline CDR1 and CDR2: SQVTM and ANQGSEA. CDR3 length equals 13 residues. Trimming took off 4 bases at V and 2 bases at J, with 12 bases between the two ends. DNA of the CDR3: TGCAGCGTTGCCCCCCGGGACACCTACGAGCAGTACTTC. Amino acids: CSVAPRDTYEQYF.

The CDR3 loop reads CASSTPYEQYF. In DNA form, the CDR3 reads TGTGCCAGCAGTACCCCCTACGAGCAGTACTTC. This rearrangement joins TRBV27 to TRBJ2-7; D gene uncertain. CDR1 is MNHEY and CDR2 is SMNVEV in the germline V gene (reference sequence). V dropped 5 bases and J dropped 2 bases, with 4 bases sitting between them. The CDR3 runs to 11 residues.

The J gene is TRBJ1-1, the V gene TRBV27; 7 nucleotides align to TRBD1. V lost 0 bases to trimming and J lost 4 bases; unmatched junction nucleotides: 5. CDR3 size: 15 residues. Germline lookup yields CDR1 MNHEY and CDR2 SMNVEV (reference sequence). In nucleotides, the CDR3 is TGTGCCAGCAGTTTATCTACACAGGGGAGCACTGAAGCTTTCTTT. As protein: CASSLSTQGSTEAFF.

This chain links TRBV2 with TRBJ2-1; TRBD2 matches at 11 bases. V was clipped by 9 bases and J by 12 bases; unmatched bases: 16. CDR1 and CDR2 (germline): SNHLY, FYNNEI. This CDR3 contains 15 residues. Here the CDR3 DNA reads TGTGCCAGTAACCAGGGCCTAGCGGGAGGAATAGGGCAGTTCTTC. Its translation: CASNQGLAGGIGQFF.

This chain links TRBV28 with TRBJ1-3; 8 nucleotides align to TRBD1. After removal of 2 bases from V and 0 bases from J, the junction contained 0 bases not matched to a gene. The CDR3 totals 15 residues. Germline V CDR1 and CDR2: MDHEN, SYDVKM. The CDR3 loop reads CASSLTGGSGNTIYF. The CDR3 DNA follows: TGTGCCAGCAGTTTAACAGGGGGCTCTGGAAACACCATATATTTT.

The chain has TRBV5-6 and TRBJ2-3; 9 nucleotides line up with TRBD1. This CDR3 spans 15 amino acids. The trim removed 9 bases at V and 2 bases at J, leaving 10 bases unmatched. The germline V gene encodes CDR1 SGHDT and CDR2 YYEEEE. This CDR3 reads CATKPGTGPTDTQYF. The CDR3 DNA follows: TGTGCCACCAAACCCGGGACAGGGCCCACAGATACGCAGTATTTT.

The chain joins TRBV10-2 to TRBJ2-4; 9 nucleotides align to TRBD2. With V trimmed by 5 bases and J by 1 base, 12 bases remained unmatched. This CDR3 region has 18 residues. Germline V lookup: CDR1 WSHSY, CDR2 SAAADI. CDR3 in amino acids: CASSKQGLAGVAKNIQYF. As DNA, the CDR3 is TGCGCCAGCAGTAAACAGGGGTTAGCGGGAGTTGCCAAAAACATTCAGTACTTC.

Details on this clone: Other DNA variants within this sample encode the same CDR3. The chain has TRBV30 and TRBJ1-2; D is perhaps TRBD1 (5 bases). Trimming stripped 1 base from V and 7 bases from J, with 7 bases between. The CDR3 is 11 residues long. Germline CDR1 reads GTSNPN; CDR2 reads SVGIG (reference sequence). The CDR3 protein is CAWSEGVGYTF. The CDR3 region has the DNA TGTGCCTGGAGTGAAGGGGTTGGCTACACCTTC. The full variable domain, rest sourced from reference TRBV30 and TRBJ1-2, is SQTIHQWPATLVQPVGSPLSLECTVEGTSNPNLYWYRQAAGRGLQLLFYSVGIGQISSEVPQNLSASRPQDRQFILSSKKLLLSDSGFYLCAWSEGVGYTFGSGTRLTVV.

This clone was detected only a few times. The chain couples TRBV2 to TRBJ1-1, with D tentatively TRBD1 (6 bases). The CDR3 totals 12 residues. Trimming took off 8 bases at V and 10 bases at J, with 17 bases between the two ends. CDR1 and CDR2 from the germline V gene are SNHLY and FYNNEI. CDR3 nucleotides: TGTGCCAGCGAGGGACAATCACAATCAGCTTTCTTT. It yields the protein CASEGQSQSAFF.